This is a list of T cell receptor beta chains from one sample in a study of T cells in Graves' hyperthyroidism and ophthalmopathy. Via MiXCR, TCRdb re-called the multiplex PCR reads, giving one row per CDR3 protein. The sample lists around 700,000 distinct CDR3 sequences; approximately 19% were seen once. The sample was blood. The receptors derive from a woman in her 50s with Graves' hyperthyroidism that later progressed to Graves' ophthalmopathy. Each CDR3 is given with its conserved first and last residue. Clone sizes are given selectively: once, few, many, or a class where the clone is expanded.

TRBV11-2	many	TRBJ2-3	CASSLVLIPTDTQYF
TRBV12-3/TRBV12-4	few	TRBJ2-7	CASRGTAISYEQYF
TRBV7-9	NA	TRBJ2-1	CASSPLGTGAYNEQFF
TRBV11-2	many	TRBJ1-1	CASSKNEPGHSSGAFF
TRBV5-4	few	TRBJ1-2	CASTKGQGANYGYTF
TRBV30	many	TRBJ2-3	CAWSVQSGGTDTQYF
TRBV2	many	TRBJ1-2	CASSGDRANYGYTF
TRBV7-9	NA	TRBJ1-5	CASSLDPGSNQPQHF
TRBV3-1	NA	TRBJ1-5	CASSTGLFSNQPQHF
TRBV25-1	few	TRBJ2-7	CAIGDEQYF
TRBV20-1	NA	TRBJ2-7	CSARDQGGKSSYEQYF
TRBV9	NA	TRBJ2-1	CASSVEGVAGGPRNEQFF
TRBV3-1	many	TRBJ1-1	CASSQSPTVDTEAFF
TRBV29-1	NA	TRBJ2-1	CSVEAGNEQFF
TRBV9	few	TRBJ1-3	CASSGKGTGNTIYF
TRBV2	many	TRBJ1-5	CASSEVRNQPQHF
TRBV10-3	few	TRBJ1-1	CAISEAGTGVAEAFF
TRBV3-1	NA	TRBJ2-7	CASSQEGQVASYEQYF
TRBV29-1	NA	TRBJ2-2	CSVYLLAGELFF
TRBV9	few	TRBJ1-6	CASSFDGENSPLHF
TRBV12-3/TRBV12-4	NA	TRBJ1-4	CASAGQRLATNEKLFF
TRBV7-9	many	TRBJ2-2	CASRSAGELFF
TRBV7-9	many	TRBJ1-1	CASSSLTGGLGAEAFF
TRBV14	NA	TRBJ2-6	CASSRSYSGANVLTF
TRBV12-3/TRBV12-4	NA	TRBJ2-1	CASRNMRAYNEQFF
TRBV5-1	few	TRBJ1-1	CASSLEGWGTEAFF
TRBV20-1	NA	TRBJ2-5	CSANGPAETQYF
TRBV12-3/TRBV12-4	many	TRBJ1-2	CASSLGTGTGGYTF
TRBV27	NA	TRBJ2-1	CASSGTRNEQFF
TRBV10-3	many	TRBJ2-5	CAISPVPGLAQGPQETQYF
TRBV20-1	few	TRBJ2-2	CSAAGLAGGTNTGELFF
TRBV5-1	NA	TRBJ1-2	CASSWGGGVYDGYTF
TRBV12-3/TRBV12-4	many	TRBJ2-1	CASSRSGGASNEQFF
TRBV6-6	many	TRBJ1-1	CASSYEANTEAFF
TRBV9	NA	TRBJ2-5	CASSTHGGHLQETQYF
TRBV30	many	TRBJ2-1	CAWTVRGGGTYNEQFF
TRBV12-3/TRBV12-4	few	TRBJ2-2	CASSLIGGPGELFF
TRBV24-1	NA	TRBJ2-5	CATSDSGEVTETQYF
TRBV9	few	TRBJ1-1	CASSVAQDMNTEAFF
TRBV20-1	many	TRBJ2-2	CSARKGGRRDGELFF
TRBV9	NA	TRBJ2-1	CASSGFRHRLRQFF
TRBV3-1	NA	TRBJ1-2	CASSQDTGGLSGYTF
TRBV7-6	few	TRBJ1-3	CASSSREGSGNTIYF
TRBV13	many	TRBJ2-7	CASATGMNEQYF
TRBV27	many	TRBJ2-3	CASSPAAGGFTDTQYF
TRBV19	few	TRBJ1-5	CASSIADGVNRGTGQPQHF
TRBV20-1	NA	TRBJ2-1	CSALGDRGSYNEQFF
TRBV12-3/TRBV12-4	few	TRBJ2-1	CASTRDTNNEQFF
TRBV30	few	TRBJ1-6	CAWSPGTGVSPLHF
TRBV11-2	few	TRBJ1-5	CASSLARTEDQPQHF
TRBV3-1	many	TRBJ2-5	CASSLIGVAGQETQYF
TRBV2	many	TRBJ1-1	CASTWDVGSAGEAFF
TRBV2	NA	TRBJ2-1	CASSTNRAYNEQFF